This TCR beta chain originates from a study of OX40 agonist ivuxolimab in advanced cancers. Study overall: Three patients had partial responses: one hepatocellular carcinoma, two cutaneous melanoma.

The CDR3 is 16 residues long. Looked up from germline, CDR1 is MGHDK and CDR2 is SYGVNS. Trimming removed 1 base from V and 7 bases from J; junction bases left unmatched: 7. About this clone: Its antigen is currently unknown.

TCRdb's table, derived via immunoSEQ multiplex PCR, lists solely in-frame clones and lacks some. The profile shows tens of thousands of clones, about 90% of them singletons. Whole-study results and caveats: Compared with CD4+, CD8+ T cells on average had more expanded clones.

The V gene is TRBV25-1, the J gene TRBJ2-4, with TRBD2 identical over 10 bases. The receptor was derived from an adult with an advanced solid tumor such as melanoma, head and neck, liver or kidney cancer. Source: CD4+ or CD8+ T cells sorted from blood, taken in a trial of the OX40 agonist ivuxolimab. DNA of the CDR3: TGTGCCAGCAGTGAATGGGGAGCGGGAGGGGGGAACATTCAGTACTTC. It yields the protein CASSEWGAGGGNIQYF.